Listed below are T cell receptor beta chains from one sample, sequenced in a study of cytomegalovirus exposure and HLA in healthy donors. The data were produced by immunoSEQ multiplex PCR, yet TCRdb's version contains in-frame clones alone and is incomplete. The sample records roughly 120,000 clones, 75% to 90% being singletons. Sequencing used PBMCs. These receptors came from a male donor in good health and CMV-seronegative. CDR3s include the opening cysteine and the closing phenylalanine or tryptophan. A D gene is named only where the DNA matches it firmly. Not every row has a clone size; where given, it reads once, few, many or a size class.

j_call clone_size v_call cdr3_length d_call cdr3_nt cdr3_aa
TRBJ2-7 . TRBV6-5 13 TRBD1 TGTGCCAGCAGTAACGCCGGGACAGGGGAGCAGTACTTC CASSNAGTGEQYF
TRBJ1-2 few TRBV21-1 12 . TGTGCCAGCAGCTCACAGGGGAATGGCTACACCTTC CASSSQGNGYTF
TRBJ2-1 once TRBV15 18 TRBD2 TGTGCCACCAAGGGGACTAGCGGGAGGGCCGGGTACGCCAATGAGCAGTTCTTC CATKGTSGRAGYANEQFF
TRBJ1-3 . TRBV6-5 15 . TGTGCCAGCAGGAGACAGTCCCTTTCTGGAAACACCATATATTTT CASRRQSLSGNTIYF
TRBJ2-3 . TRBV4-2 13 . TGTGCCAGCAGCCGGGGCGGAGAGGATACGCAGTATTTT CASSRGGEDTQYF
TRBJ2-7 . TRBV5-4 14 . TGTGCCAGCAGCTTTACAGGGTATCTCTACGAGCAGTACTTC CASSFTGYLYEQYF
TRBJ2-1 . TRBV5-1 13 . TGCGCCAGCATTGGAACAGCTAAGGATGAGCAGTTCTTC CASIGTAKDEQFF
TRBJ2-2 . TRBV19 14 TRBD2 TGTGCCTCTAGCGGGGGGGCCCCCACCGGGGAGCTGTTTTTT CASSGGAPTGELFF
TRBJ2-1 . TRBV2 14 TRBD1 TGTGCCAGCAGGGGGGCGCAGGGGGCCAATGAGCAGTTCTTC CASRGAQGANEQFF
TRBJ2-1 once TRBV7-9 17 TRBD1 TGTGCCAGCAGCCTGACCCTACAGGGGACCATCTACAATGAGCAGTTCTTC CASSLTLQGTIYNEQFF
TRBJ1-6 . TRBV7-3 14 . TGTGCCAGCAGCTTAGGAGGGAAGAATTCACCCCTCCACTTT CASSLGGKNSPLHF
TRBJ2-5 . TRBV5-4 14 TRBD1 TGTGCCAGCAGCTCCGGACAGGGGAGGGAGACCCAGTACTTC CASSSGQGRETQYF
TRBJ1-2 . TRBV27 14 TRBD1 TGTGCCAGCAGTTCCGCCACAGGGGGCTATGGCTACACCTTC CASSSATGGYGYTF
TRBJ1-2 . TRBV18 14 . TGTGCCAGCTCATCACTACCAAGCGGTGAAGGCTACACCTTC CASSSLPSGEGYTF
TRBJ1-2 once TRBV7-3 14 . TGTGCCAGCAGCCCTAGTGGTGTGGGCTATGGCTACACCTTC CASSPSGVGYGYTF
TRBJ2-7 . TRBV4-3 15 . TGCGCCAGCAGCCAACAAAGGACAGCCTCCTACGAGCAGTACTTC CASSQQRTASYEQYF
TRBJ1-2 . TRBV7-3 14 . TGTGCCAGCAGCCGCGGCCAGGGGAACTATGGCTACACCTTC CASSRGQGNYGYTF
TRBJ1-6 . TRBV5-1 16 . TGCGCCAGCAGCTTGGCCCTAATGGATTCAGGTTCACCCCTCCACTTT CASSLALMDSGSPLHF
TRBJ2-2 . TRBV4-2 16 . TGTGCCAGCAGCCAAAGCGCCCAGGGGGGAACCGGGGAGCTGTTTTTT CASSQSAQGGTGELFF
TRBJ2-1 . TRBV30 15 . TGTGCCTGGAGTGTACGGCGGGGCGGCTACAATGAGCAGTTCTTC CAWSVRRGGYNEQFF
TRBJ1-1 . TRBV15 17 TRBD1 TGTGCCACCAGCAGAGGAGGGACAGGGGTACGGAACACTGAAGCTTTCTTT CATSRGGTGVRNTEAFF
TRBJ2-7 . TRBV30 15 TRBD1 TGTGCCTGGAGTGCCCCGAGACAGGGACGCTACGAGCAGTACTTC CAWSAPRQGRYEQYF
TRBJ2-1 once TRBV7-8 12 . TGTGCCAGCAGCTTACGGGGGAGTGAGCAGTTCTTC CASSLRGSEQFF
TRBJ2-6 . TRBV5-1 16 . TGCGCCAGCAGCTATGGACAGTCTTCTGGGGCCAACGTCCTGACTTTC CASSYGQSSGANVLTF
TRBJ1-1 . TRBV5-1 14 . TGCGCCAGCAGCCCCGCGGCGGGGCATACTGAAGCTTTCTTT CASSPAAGHTEAFF
TRBJ2-7 few TRBV2 16 TRBD1 TGTGCCAGCAGTGAAAGTCTTTTGGACAGGGTTTACGAGCAGTACTTC CASSESLLDRVYEQYF
TRBJ2-2 . TRBV5-4 13 . TGTGCCAGCAGACCCCTCCCCGAGGGGGAGCTGTTTTTT CASRPLPEGELFF
TRBJ2-7 . TRBV21-1 15 . TGTGCCAGCAGCAAAGAGGCGGCGGATACCTACGAGCAGTACTTC CASSKEAADTYEQYF
TRBJ2-5 once TRBV5-4 15 . TGTGCCAGCAGCTTGGCCGGGAGGGGGCGGGAGACCCAGTACTTC CASSLAGRGRETQYF
TRBJ2-1 . TRBV2 19 TRBD2 TGTGCCAGCACGGCCCGGCTAGCGGGGGACAAGAGCTCCTACAATGAGCAGTTCTTC CASTARLAGDKSSYNEQFF
TRBJ1-2 . TRBV7-9 15 TRBD1 TGTGCCAGCAGCCCCGGGACAGGAGCTAACTATGGCTACACCTTC CASSPGTGANYGYTF
TRBJ1-2 . TRBV9 15 TRBD1 TGTGCCAGCAGCCTCGGGACAGGGGACGACTATGGCTACACCTTC CASSLGTGDDYGYTF
TRBJ2-2 few TRBV11-2 13 . TGTGCCAGCACGAAGGGGAGGACCGGGGAGCTGTTTTTT CASTKGRTGELFF
TRBJ2-1 . TRBV2 17 TRBD2 TGTGCCAGCAGTGATGGACTAGCGGGAGAAGCCTACAATGAGCAGTTCTTC CASSDGLAGEAYNEQFF
TRBJ1-3 . TRBV12-1 17 . TGTGCCAGCAGCTTTGAGCCCGGGACAGAGTACCGGAACACCATATATTTT CASSFEPGTEYRNTIYF
TRBJ1-1 . TRBV30 14 . TGTGCCTGGAGTGTAACCGTTAGCGTCACTGAAGCTTTCTTT CAWSVTVSVTEAFF
TRBJ2-1 . TRBV11-3 14 TRBD2 TGTGCCAGCAGCCCGCCTAGCGGGAGAAATGAGCAGTTCTTC CASSPPSGRNEQFF
TRBJ2-7 . TRBV7-9 16 . TGTGCCAGCAGCCCGCTGATTAGCCCTCGGGGTGGAGAGCAGTACTTC CASSPLISPRGGEQYF
TRBJ2-7 . TRBV13 14 . TGTGCCAGCAGCTCGGGGTCCGGAACCTACGAGCAGTACTTC CASSSGSGTYEQYF
TRBJ2-3 . TRBV5-4 15 TRBD1 TGTGCCAGCAGCTTTGTACAGGGGTTGGCAGATACGCAGTATTTT CASSFVQGLADTQYF
TRBJ1-1 . TRBV7-9 15 . TGTGCCAGCAGCCCCCGACAGACGATGAACACTGAAGCTTTCTTT CASSPRQTMNTEAFF
TRBJ1-2 . TRBV7-2 12 . TGTGCCAGCAGCCCAGGTCTCTATGGCTACACCTTC CASSPGLYGYTF
TRBJ1-1 . TRBV27 13 . TGTGCCAGCAGCCCCGCGGGGAACACTGAAGCTTTCTTT CASSPAGNTEAFF
TRBJ2-1 . TRBV27 14 . TGTGCCAGCAGTACCTACAGGGAACACATTGAGCAGTTCTTC CASSTYREHIEQFF
TRBJ2-1 . TRBV2 14 TRBD1 TGTGCCAGCGGCCGGGACAGGGGTAACAATGAGCAGTTCTTC CASGRDRGNNEQFF